The source of this TCR beta chain is a study of blood T cells in healthy people across ages. The CDR3 extends over 14 amino acids. Germline lookup yields CDR1 KGHSY and CDR2 FQNENV. Trimming shortened V by 2 bases and J by 4 bases, and 11 bases separated the two germline ends. On this clonotype itself: As yet, its antigen is unknown.

The use of a sample-barcoded 5' primer and a J-beta primer mix characterized a second PCR of roughly 6 to 12 cycles. Sequencing recovered at least 2.5 million CDR3-containing paired-end reads from each sample. MiXCR was run by TCRdb on the 5' RACE reads, yielding one entry per CDR3 protein. This sample has hundreds of thousands of distinct CDR3 sequences; approximately 50% occur once, and the top ten carry under 35%. Broader study findings: Long-lived donors had more naive CD4+ cells and higher diversity than aged donors.

Samples had at least 7 million PBMCs isolated from them. The chain combines TRBV16 with TRBJ1-2; a possible D gene is TRBD1 (5 bases). The sequencing input was blood. This receptor was identified in a woman aged 55-70 years in good health. CDR3 residues: CASSQAFDSYGYTF. CDR3 sequence (DNA): TGTGCCAGCAGCCAAGCCTTTGACAGCTATGGCTACACCTTC.